The clone carrying this TCR beta chain was seen ten or more times. Its target is unknown. The CDR3 covers 15 residues. Per germline, CDR1 SGHTA and CDR2 FQGNSA. The V and J ends lost 5 bases and 1 base, in that order; junction bases with no gene match: 4. From the reads, TCRdb called clonotypes with MiXCR, one entry per CDR3 protein. The table includes about 250,000 distinct CDR3 sequences, approximately 6.7% detected once. This entry comes from a study of T cell repertoires in cytomegalovirus infection. Study-wide context: Public signatures in TCR beta pointed to CMV infection and matching HLA type.

Study-wide results and limits: Individuals carrying CMV plus the relevant HLA were identified by cumulative frequency of public TCR beta families. HLA-C-restricted CMV clonotypes gave the most frequent clonotype in two of eight donors.

The chain uses TRBV7-2 and TRBJ1-5; TRBD1 matches 8 bases. Sequences were obtained from PBMCs. This receptor was obtained from a human donor in good health (CMV status not recorded). Some clones in this sample may be carry-over from other donors' samples. CDR3 loop: CASSRRTGSNQPQHF. CDR3 DNA sequence: TGTGCCAGCAGCAGACGGACAGGGAGCAATCAGCCCCAGCATTTT.